This TCR beta chain was sequenced for a study of beta chain features in type 1 diabetes. Study observations and caveats: Compared to healthy donors, patients appeared to have naive, central memory and Treg TCRB repertoires that were more alike. Sequencing of cDNA might inflate the share of cells that strongly express TCR.

Reverse transcription of all isolated RNA meant that expressed TCRB transcripts were sequenced. Sequencing was performed with immunoSEQ multiplex PCR; in TCRdb, only in-frame clones are kept and a portion is missing. This table has about 330,000 clones, about 10% appearing once. A remark on this clone: Its antigen remains unidentified.

There was one heparinised blood draw per donor, averaging roughly 110 mL. The receptor's source is a woman in her 30s in good health. The sample taken for sequencing was naive CD4+ T cells from blood.

CDR3 DNA sequence: TGCAGCGTTGTCGGGACTAGCGGGGTCACGAGCTCCTACAATGAGCAGTTCTTC. It specifies CSVVGTSGVTSSYNEQFF. The chain is built from TRBV29-1 and TRBJ2-1; 13 nucleotides align to TRBD2. Germline CDR1 and CDR2: SQVTM and ANQGSEA. This CDR3 has 18 residues. With V trimmed by 4 bases and J by 0 bases, 9 bases remained unmatched.